These 11 T cell receptor beta chains were sequenced from one sample in a study of CD8+CD57+ T cells in acquired aplastic anemia. For CDR3 and TCR beta VDJ profiling, genomic DNA was the template used. Using its own MiXCR run on the reads, TCRdb lists one record per CDR3 protein. The repertoire includes approximately 80,000 distinct CDR3 sequences, roughly 72% of them detected once, and about four fifths sits in the top ten. The patients chosen for sequencing had shown expansion of CD8+CD57+ cells (detected by flow cytometry). Input material: sorted CD4+, CD8+, or CD8+CD57+ T cells (not recorded which) from PBMCs. The receptors originated from a human donor with aplastic anemia.

Note on this clonotype: Sequence at one end of the junction differs from germline and may be a read error. This chain uses TRBV29-1 with TRBJ1-3, with D unclear. CDR3 length: 14 residues. The V gene's germline CDR1 is SQVTM and CDR2 ANQGSEA. This chain's CDR3 is CSVGGGNSGNTIYF. The CDR3 bases are TGCAGCGTTGGGGGAGGGAACTCTGGGAACACCATATATTTT.

This clonotype was seen a handful of times. The DNA for the CDR3 is TGTGCCAGCAGTGAGAGTCTTGGGACCCAGTACTTC. This gives the protein CASSESLGTQYF. This chain connects TRBV2 to TRBJ2-5; D gene uncertain. CDR1 is SNHLY, CDR2 FYNNEI, per germline. Trimming removed 3 bases from V and 7 bases from J, with 9 bases in between. CDR3 size: 12 residues. The full variable domain, with the rest looked up from reference TRBV2 and TRBJ2-5, is EPEVTQTPSHQVTQMGQEVILRCVPISNHLYFYWYRQILGQKVEFLVSFYNNEISEKSEIFDDQFSVERPDGSNFTLKIRSTKLEDSAMYFCASSESLGTQYFGPGTRLLVL.

This clonotype was seen once. This chain uses TRBV25-1 with TRBJ2-5; the D gene is possibly TRBD1 (5 bases). This CDR3 is built from 16 residues. Between the trimmed V and J ends, which lost 1 base and 4 bases, there was a span of 16 bases. The germline V gene has CDR1 MGHDK and CDR2 SYGVNS. In nucleotides, the CDR3 is TGTGCCAGCAGTGAATCGATTCCGCGACAGAGAGAGACCCAGTACTTC. It codes for CASSESIPRQRETQYF.

Comment on this clonotype: One end of the junction does not line up with germline, which may come from a read error. This rearrangement joins TRBV10-3 to TRBJ1-2; 11 bases are a match to TRBD1. There are 14 residues in the CDR3. Germline CDR1 and CDR2: ENHRY and SYGVKD. The CDR3 nucleotides are TGTGCCATCAGTGAGGCGGGACAGGGGGGAAGTTTGGCCTTC. Its protein is CAISEAGQGGSLAF.

On this clonotype: An end of the junction differs from the germline gene, which may be a read error. This chain joins TRBV24-1 and TRBJ2-3; 14 bases line up with TRBD2. CDR3 size: 16 residues. Germline CDR1 is KGHDR and CDR2 is SFDVKD. The CDR3 bases are TGTGCCATCAGTGAGCCGGGACTAGCGGGAGAAGATACGCAGTATTTT. This translates into CAISEPGLAGEDTQYF.

This clonotype was picked up a small number of times. The CDR3 is CASSIADTQYF. The CDR3, as DNA: TGTGCCAGTAGTATCGCAGATACGCAGTATTTT. The genes are TRBV19 and TRBJ2-3; D gene uncertain. The V and J ends lost 3 bases and 4 bases respectively, with 2 bases between them. Germline V gives CDR1 LNHDA, CDR2 SQIVND (reference sequence). This CDR3 contains 11 residues.

This rearrangement joins TRBV7-9 to TRBJ2-5; no reliable D call. The CDR3 has 13 amino acids. Trimming removed 4 bases from V and 1 base from J, with 7 bases in between. The germline gives CDR1 SEHNR, CDR2 FQNEAQ (reference sequence). The CDR3 protein is CASSSLIQETQYF. As DNA, the CDR3 is TGTGCCAGCAGCTCTCTGATCCAAGAGACCCAGTACTTC.

The chain employs TRBV2 and TRBJ1-6; a weak D match, TRBD1 (5 bases). The ends were cut back, 4 bases at V and 0 bases at J, with 10 bases in the middle. This CDR3 is built from 16 residues. Germline CDR1 is SNHLY and CDR2 is FYNNEI. Here the CDR3 DNA reads TGTGCCAGCAGTGTATCAGGGAGCTCCTATAATTCACCCCTCCACTTT. Translating gives CASSVSGSSYNSPLHF.

A remark on this clonotype: Its ends do not fully match the called genes, so a read error is possible. The V and J genes are TRBV7-7 and TRBJ2-7, with no clear D. The CDR3 loop spans 13 amino acids. Germline V gene lookup returns CDR1 SSHAT and CDR2 FNYEAQ (reference sequence). In nucleotides, the CDR3 is TGTGCTAGCAGCTACACGGACGGCTACGAGCAGTACTTC. This sequence encodes CASSYTDGYEQYF.

V usage is TRBV10-2 and J usage is TRBJ2-2; 8 bases fit TRBD2. The CDR3 length is 15 residues. V was pared by 7 bases and J by 0 bases, with 4 bases of the junction left unmatched. CDR1 and CDR2 from the germline V gene are WSHSY and SAAADI. In DNA form, the CDR3 reads TGCGCCAGCACAATGGGACTAGCGAACACCGGGGAGCTGTTTTTT. Translation gives CASTMGLANTGELFF.

The DNA for the CDR3 is TGTGCCAGCAGTGAATCGTTTCAGGGGTCGGACACCATATATTTT. Residues: CASSESFQGSDTIYF. This rearrangement joins TRBV2 to TRBJ1-3; the D gene is possibly TRBD1 (6 bases). V was shortened by 2 bases and J by 8 bases, with 16 bases between the two germline ends. The germline CDR1 and CDR2 sequences are SNHLY and FYNNEI. This CDR3 has 15 amino acids.